What follows describes a single TCR beta chain. Its antigen is currently unknown. The record originates from a study of T cell responses to AZD1222 COVID-19 vaccine. The protocol was immunoSEQ multiplex PCR, while the TCRdb copy is restricted to in-frame clones and leaves out a portion. The sample yields around 120,000 clones, around 94% seen once. General observations from the study: Seropositive at baseline were only six or seven AZD1222 recipients. At 160-218 and 743-854, vaccine-associated CD4 TCRs were dominant, and they spanned spike. Repertoires were obtained only post-peak T cell response.

The material sequenced was peripheral blood, taken on day 0 of AZD1222 vaccination. This TCR came from an adult in good health.

The CDR3, as DNA: TGTGCCAGTAGTATGGGGACCGTCTCCTACAATGAGCAGTTCTTC. It codes for CASSMGTVSYNEQFF. V is TRBV19 and J is TRBJ2-1; perhaps D is TRBD1 or TRBD2 (5 bases each). CDR3 length equals 15 residues. Germline CDR1 LNHDA, CDR2 SQIVND (reference sequence). Deletions cut 3 bases from V and 0 bases from J, with 9 bases between.